The entry that follows covers one TCR beta chain sequence. Its antigen remains unknown. When sampled, the donors appeared nominally healthy, though they likely had unrecorded immune exposures. The sample comes from a study of cytomegalovirus exposure and HLA in healthy donors. The PCR employed 60 Vbeta primers together with 13 Jbeta primers. Sequencing was performed with immunoSEQ multiplex PCR; in TCRdb, only in-frame clones are kept and a portion is missing. The data hold 100,000 to 150,000 clones, with approximately 82% observed a single time. Overall study findings and caveats: Cytomegalovirus-associated status was assigned to around 160 TCR beta chains. CMV serostatus stood as the only immune exposure information on hand.

The V gene end was trimmed by 0 bases and the J gene end by 9 bases; junction bases not matched to a gene: 8. Germline loops: CDR1 MGHRA, CDR2 YSYEKL. The CDR3 loop spans 16 amino acids. The clonotype comes from a man between 45 and 60 years old in good health and CMV-seronegative. The chain uses TRBV4-1 and TRBJ2-1, with 10 bases that match TRBD2. Sequencing was done on a sample of PBMCs. DNA of the CDR3: TGCGCCAGCAGCCAAGAGGCAATAGCGGGGGGTAGTGAGCAGTTCTTC. This gives the protein CASSQEAIAGGSEQFF.